Below are 8 T cell receptor beta chains sequenced from a single sample in a study of post-analysis software for immune sequencing data. The study's findings and limits: Patients had higher frequencies than controls of roughly five TRBV segments, including TRBV5-6, TRBV5-1 and TRBV20-1.

Prepared libraries of TCR beta cDNA carried unique molecular identifiers. Each CDR3 protein is one row after TCRdb ran MiXCR on the PCR reads. The sample includes 350,000 to 450,000 distinct CDR3 sequences, 30% to 40% of them seen just once. For these TCRs, the target antigens are not known. The sample taken for sequencing was blood. All receptors come from a girl aged 2 to 9 with multiple sclerosis.

As to this clonotype: This may be a read error: a much more frequent sequence differs by one nucleotide. The CDR3 protein is CASSSAGTNRYEQYF. In DNA form, the CDR3 reads TGTGCCAGCAGCTCCGCCGGGACTAACCGCTACGAGCAGTACTTC. The chain has TRBV7-9 and TRBJ2-7, with 7 bases aligning to TRBD2. Germline V gene lookup returns CDR1 SEHNR and CDR2 FQNEAQ (reference sequence). The CDR3 loop spans 15 amino acids. J was trimmed by 3 bases and V by 4 bases; bases with no gene match: 9. The full variable domain, completed using reference TRBV7-9 and TRBJ2-7, is DTGVSQNPRHKITKRGQNVTFRCDPISEHNRLYWYRQTLGQGPEFLTYFQNEAQLEKSRLLSDRFSAERPKGSFSTLEIQRTEQGDSAMYLCASSSAGTNRYEQYFGPGTRLTVT.

Note on this clonotype: A much bigger clone sits one base away, suggesting this may be a read error. The chain links TRBV5-6 to TRBJ1-1; D gene unclear. This CDR3 is 13 amino acids long. Germline CDR1 and CDR2: SGHDT and YYEEEE. V was clipped by 0 bases and J by 10 bases, with 13 bases between them. CDR3 sequence reads: CASSLGGSNGAFF. CDR3 DNA sequence: TGTGCCAGCAGCTTGGGAGGCTCAAACGGAGCTTTCTTT.

This clonotype was observed a handful of times. The rearrangement joins TRBV9 to TRBJ1-1; D remains unclear. V lost 0 bases and J 4 bases, leaving 10 bases between the germline ends. The CDR3 extends over 14 amino acids. Germline values: CDR1 SGDLS, CDR2 YYNGEE. The CDR3 sequence is CASSVGSYLTEAFF. CDR3 nucleotide sequence: TGTGCCAGCAGCGTAGGATCGTACCTCACTGAAGCTTTCTTT.

The chain joins TRBV12-3 or TRBV12-4 to TRBJ2-7; a weak D match, TRBD2 (6 bases). V lost 5 bases, J lost 3 bases, and 14 bases lay in between. The CDR3 spans 14 residues. The DNA for the CDR3 is TGTGCCAGCAGTCCCTTGGGACTCGGCTACGAGCAGTACTTC. It is translated as CASSPLGLGYEQYF.

Written as DNA, the CDR3 is TGTGCCAGCTCACCAGCTTATCTAGCGGGGGACACAGATACGCAGTATTTT. Its protein is CASSPAYLAGDTDTQYF. The chain has TRBV18 and TRBJ2-3; TRBD2 matches at 10 bases. This CDR3 has 17 residues. J lost 2 bases, V lost 2 bases, and 7 bases had no gene match. Germline-derived CDR1 and CDR2 are KGHSH and LQKENI.

The table lists this clonotype with a few counts. This chain links TRBV29-1 with TRBJ2-7, with TRBD2 matching over 12 bases. The J segment lost 4 bases and the V segment lost 6 bases, leaving 10 bases of the junction unmatched. In germline, CDR1 is SQVTM, CDR2 ANQGSEA. This CDR3 has 15 residues. The CDR3 spells CSVTALAGGPYEQYF. The CDR3 DNA sequence: TGCAGCGTAACTGCACTAGCGGGGGGCCCTTACGAGCAGTACTTC.

This sequence joins TRBV4-1 and TRBJ2-7; no clear D. Germline V gene lookup returns CDR1 MGHRA and CDR2 YSYEKL. The germline V and J ends were trimmed by 4 bases and 3 bases, with 10 bases remaining between them. There are 13 residues in the CDR3. The CDR3 region has the DNA TGCGCCAGCAGCCGAAGCGAGGACTACGAGCAGTACTTC. This translates into CASSRSEDYEQYF.

This clonotype was observed a few times. V usage is TRBV20-1 and J usage is TRBJ2-7; D might be TRBD2 (6 bases). This CDR3 has 17 amino acids. Germline V lookup: CDR1 DFQATT, CDR2 SNEGSKA (reference sequence). V lost 3 bases and J 4 bases, leaving 25 bases between the germline ends. The CDR3 DNA follows: TGCAGTGCTAGTTGGAACGCGGGGTCGGGTCTACATTACGAGCAGTACTTC. Its translation is CSASWNAGSGLHYEQYF.